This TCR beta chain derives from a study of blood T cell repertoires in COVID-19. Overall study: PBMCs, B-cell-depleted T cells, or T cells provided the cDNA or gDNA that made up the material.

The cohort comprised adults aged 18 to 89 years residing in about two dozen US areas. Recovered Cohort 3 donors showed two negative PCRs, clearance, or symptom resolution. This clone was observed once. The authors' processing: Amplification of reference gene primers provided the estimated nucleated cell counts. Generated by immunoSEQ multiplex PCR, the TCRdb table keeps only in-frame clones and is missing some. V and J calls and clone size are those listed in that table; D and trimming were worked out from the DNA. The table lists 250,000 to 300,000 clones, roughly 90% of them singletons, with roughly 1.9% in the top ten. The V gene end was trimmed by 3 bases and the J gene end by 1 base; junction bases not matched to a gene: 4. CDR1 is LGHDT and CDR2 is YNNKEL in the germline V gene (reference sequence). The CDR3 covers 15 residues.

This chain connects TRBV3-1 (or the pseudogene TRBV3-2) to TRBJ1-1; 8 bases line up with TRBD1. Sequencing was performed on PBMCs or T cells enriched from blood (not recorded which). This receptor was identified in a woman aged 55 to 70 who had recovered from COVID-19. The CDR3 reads CASSHIDRGNTEAFF. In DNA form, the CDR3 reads TGTGCCAGCAGCCATATAGACAGGGGGAACACTGAAGCTTTCTTT.